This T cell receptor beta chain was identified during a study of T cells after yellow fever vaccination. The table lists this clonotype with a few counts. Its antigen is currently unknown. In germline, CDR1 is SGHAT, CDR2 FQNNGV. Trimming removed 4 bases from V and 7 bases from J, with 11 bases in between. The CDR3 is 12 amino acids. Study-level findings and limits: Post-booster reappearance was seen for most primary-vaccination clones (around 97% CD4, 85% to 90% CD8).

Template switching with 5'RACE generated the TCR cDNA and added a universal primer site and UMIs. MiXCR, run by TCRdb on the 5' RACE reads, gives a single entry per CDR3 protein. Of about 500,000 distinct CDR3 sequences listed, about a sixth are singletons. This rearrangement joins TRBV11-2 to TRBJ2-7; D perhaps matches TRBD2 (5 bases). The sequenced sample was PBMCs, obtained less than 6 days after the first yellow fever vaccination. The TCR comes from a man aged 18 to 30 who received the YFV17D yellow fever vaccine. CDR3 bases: TGTGCCAGCAGCTCGGCCCCGGGAGAGCAGTACGTC. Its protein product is CASSSAPGEQYV.